This T cell receptor beta chain derives from a study of cytomegalovirus exposure and HLA in healthy donors. A multiplex PCR was run with 60 Vbeta primers and 13 Jbeta primers. The data were produced by immunoSEQ multiplex PCR, yet TCRdb's version contains in-frame clones alone and is incomplete. This sample carries roughly 180,000 clones, less than 90% of them seen once, and the ten largest clones take around 1.4%. Healthy individuals who donated bone marrow served as the donors. Nominal health characterized the donors when sampled, though unrecorded immune exposures were likely. Looked up from germline, CDR1 is MGHDK and CDR2 is SYGVNS. The CDR3 length is 14 residues. Trimming removed 0 bases at V and 5 bases at J, with 10 bases between.

The sequence came from a girl between 5 and 17 years old in good health and CMV-seropositive. The chain carries TRBV25-1 and TRBJ1-2; D uncertain. The sample taken for sequencing was PBMCs. The CDR3 sequence: CASSEYGSVYGYTF. The CDR3 region has the DNA TGTGCCAGCAGTGAATATGGCAGCGTGTATGGCTACACCTTC.